The rows below give T cell receptor beta chains drawn from one sample of a study of neurological immune-mediated disorders. One entry per CDR3 protein results from TCRdb running MiXCR on the 5' RACE reads. The sample comprises around 71,000 distinct CDR3 sequences, approximately 14% of which are singletons, and around 4.3% rests with the top ten. Source material: PBMCs. The receptors here all came from a female donor with HTLV-1-associated myelopathy (HAM/TSP). The CDR3 runs from the conserved cysteine through the conserved F or W. A D gene is named only where the DNA matches it firmly. Clone sizes are given selectively: once, few, many, or a class where the clone is expanded.

length,J,D,size,V,CDR3,DNA
13,TRBJ2-1,TRBD1,many,TRBV20-1,CSAARDRYNEQFF,TGCAGTGCTGCTCGGGACAGGTACAATGAGCAGTTCTTC
9,TRBJ2-1,.,.,TRBV9,CASGTEQFF,TGTGCCAGCGGGACTGAGCAGTTCTTC
13,TRBJ2-3,.,many,TRBV10-3,CAIRHSTTDTQYF,TGTGCCATCAGGCATTCTACTACAGATACGCAGTATTTT
15,TRBJ2-1,TRBD2,.,TRBV5-1,CASSLASGGVGEQFF,TGCGCCAGCAGCTTGGCTAGCGGGGGGGTCGGTGAGCAATTCTTC
16,TRBJ1-6,.,many,TRBV6-6,CASSTPTGFYNSPLHF,TGTGCCAGCAGTACCCCGACAGGCTTCTATAATTCACCCCTCCACTTT
15,TRBJ2-7,TRBD1,many,TRBV6-6,CASSYEGTARLEQYF,TGTGCCAGCAGTTACGAAGGGACAGCTCGCCTAGAGCAGTACTTC
15,TRBJ2-3,TRBD2,many,TRBV5-1,CASRTSGGNTDTQYF,TGCGCCAGCAGAACTAGCGGGGGGAACACAGATACGCAGTATTTT
15,TRBJ2-1,TRBD2,many,TRBV7-9,CASSLKGTSANEQFF,TGTGCCAGCAGCTTAAAAGGGACTAGCGCCAATGAGCAGTTCTTC
12,TRBJ1-1,.,.,TRBV20-1,CSARVPGLRAFF,TGCAGTGCTAGAGTCCCAGGTCTGAGGGCTTTCTTT
15,TRBJ2-7,.,.,TRBV20-1,CSATVAAEFSYEQYF,TGCAGTGCAACAGTTGCGGCTGAGTTTAGTTACGAGCAGTACTTC
15,TRBJ2-7,TRBD1,many,TRBV15,CATSRGTGRSYEQYF,TGTGCCACCAGCAGAGGGACAGGACGCTCCTACGAGCAGTACTTC
13,TRBJ2-5,TRBD2,.,TRBV20-1,CSARTSGVETQYF,TGCAGTGCCCGGACTAGCGGGGTAGAGACCCAGTACTTC
13,TRBJ2-3,.,many,TRBV5-1,CASIGDTANTQYF,TGCGCCAGCATTGGGGACACTGCGAATACGCAGTATTTT
15,TRBJ2-2,TRBD2,.,TRBV12-3/TRBV12-4,CASRAGGRTTGELFF,TGTGCCAGTAGAGCGGGAGGGAGAACTACCGGGGAGCTGTTTTTT